This T cell receptor (beta chain) was profiled in a study of beta chain features in type 1 diabetes. There are 17 residues in the CDR3. Germline CDR1 is SQVTM and CDR2 is ANQGSEA. V lost 4 bases to trimming and J lost 3 bases; unmatched junction nucleotides: 9. Expressed TCRB transcripts were sequenced because the isolated RNA had all been reverse transcribed beforehand. TCRdb keeps only in-frame clones here, not all; method: immunoSEQ multiplex PCR. Of 850,000 to 900,000 clones listed, 17% were seen once; the top ten hold 0.023%. The specimen sequenced was naive CD4+ T cells from blood. The chain links TRBV29-1 to TRBJ1-4; 12 bases are shared with TRBD1. The receptor's source is a young woman in good health. CDR3 DNA sequence: TGCAGCGTTGCTGGGACAGGGGGCGGATTGTCTAATGAAAAACTGTTTTTT. It yields the protein CSVAGTGGGLSNEKLFF.